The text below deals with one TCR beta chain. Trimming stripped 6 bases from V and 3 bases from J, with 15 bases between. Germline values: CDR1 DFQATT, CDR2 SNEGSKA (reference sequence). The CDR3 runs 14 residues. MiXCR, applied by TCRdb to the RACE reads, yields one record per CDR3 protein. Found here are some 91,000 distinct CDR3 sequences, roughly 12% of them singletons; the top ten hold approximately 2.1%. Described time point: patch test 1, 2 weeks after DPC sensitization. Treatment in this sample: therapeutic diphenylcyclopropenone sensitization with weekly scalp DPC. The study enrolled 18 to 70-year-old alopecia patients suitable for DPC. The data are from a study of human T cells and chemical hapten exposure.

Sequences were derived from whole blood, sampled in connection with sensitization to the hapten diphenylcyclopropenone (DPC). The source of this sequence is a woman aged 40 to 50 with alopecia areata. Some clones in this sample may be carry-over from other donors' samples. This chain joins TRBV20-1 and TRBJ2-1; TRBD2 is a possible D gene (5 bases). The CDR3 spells CSAEVPSSYNEQFF. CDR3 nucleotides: TGCAGTGCCGAGGTCCCTAGCAGCTACAATGAGCAGTTCTTC.